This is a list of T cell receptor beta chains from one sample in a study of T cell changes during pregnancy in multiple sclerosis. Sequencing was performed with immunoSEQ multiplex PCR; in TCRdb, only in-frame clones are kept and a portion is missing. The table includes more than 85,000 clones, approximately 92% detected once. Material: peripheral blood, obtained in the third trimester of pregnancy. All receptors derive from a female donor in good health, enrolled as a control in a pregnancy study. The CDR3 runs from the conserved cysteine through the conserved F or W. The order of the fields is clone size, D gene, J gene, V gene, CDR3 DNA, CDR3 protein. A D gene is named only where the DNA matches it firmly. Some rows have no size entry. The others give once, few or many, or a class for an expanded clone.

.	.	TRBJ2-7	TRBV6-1	TGTGCCAGCAGTGATGGGGGAGGGGGGCACGACGAGCAGTACTTC	CASSDGGGGHDEQYF
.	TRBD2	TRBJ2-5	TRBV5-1	TGCGCCAGCAGCTACTATAGCGGGAGCGAGACCCAGTACTTC	CASSYYSGSETQYF
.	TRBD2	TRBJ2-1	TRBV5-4	TGTGCCAGCAGCTTGGGTGCGGGAGTACCGAACGAGCAGTTCTTC	CASSLGAGVPNEQFF
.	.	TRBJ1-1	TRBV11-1	TGTGCCAGCACCCACGGCTGGAGCACTGAAGCTTTCTTT	CASTHGWSTEAFF
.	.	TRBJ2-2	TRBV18	TGTGCCAGCTCACGGGCCACCGGGGAGCTGTTTTTT	CASSRATGELFF
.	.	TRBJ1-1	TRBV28	TGTGCCAGCAGTTTAAACGGGTGGAAGGACACTGAAGCTTTCTTT	CASSLNGWKDTEAFF
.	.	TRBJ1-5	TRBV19	TGTGCCAGTAGTATTCAGACACCGTCTAATCAGCCCCAGCATTTT	CASSIQTPSNQPQHF
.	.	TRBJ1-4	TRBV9	TGTGCCAGCAGCGGAGACCTAGGGACATTTCACACAACTAATGAAAAACTGTTTTTT	CASSGDLGTFHTTNEKLFF
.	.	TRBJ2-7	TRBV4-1	TGCGCCAGCAGCACTGAGACAGGACTTTCATCCTACGAGCAGTACTTC	CASSTETGLSSYEQYF
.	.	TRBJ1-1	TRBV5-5	TGTGCCAGCAGCTTGGGCCAGGGTGGCACTGAAGCTTTCTTT	CASSLGQGGTEAFF
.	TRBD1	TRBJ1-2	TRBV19	TGTGCCAGTACCAGACAGGGGAGAAGTGGCTACACCTTC	CASTRQGRSGYTF
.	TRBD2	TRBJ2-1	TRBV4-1	TGCGCCAGCAGCCAAGATGGAACTAGCGGTGGCTCCTACAATGAGCAGTTCTTC	CASSQDGTSGGSYNEQFF
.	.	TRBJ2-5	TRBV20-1	TGCAGTGCTAGAGGAGTGGAGACCCAGTACTTC	CSARGVETQYF
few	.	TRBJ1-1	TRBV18	TGTGCCAGCTCACCGCCGGGGAGGTACCGCACTGAAGCTTTCTTT	CASSPPGRYRTEAFF
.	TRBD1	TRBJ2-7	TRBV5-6	TGTGCCAGCAGCCGCCGACAGGGGCAGGACGAGCAGTACTTC	CASSRRQGQDEQYF
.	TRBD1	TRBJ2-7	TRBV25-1	TGTGCCAGCACGGGACAGGGGGCTCACGAGCAGTACTTC	CASTGQGAHEQYF
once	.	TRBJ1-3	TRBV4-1	TGCGCCAGCAGCCAAGTGAGGGGGTCGGGAAACACCATATATTTT	CASSQVRGSGNTIYF
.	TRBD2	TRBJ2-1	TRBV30	TGTGCCTTTGGGTTAGGGGTGACTAGCGGGAGTGGGAGCTCCTACAATGAGCAGTTCTTC	CAFGLGVTSGSGSSYNEQFF
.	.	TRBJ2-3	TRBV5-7	TGTGCCAGCAGCTTGGAGAGGGGGGGGACTGGCACAGATACGCAGTATTTT	CASSLERGGTGTDTQYF
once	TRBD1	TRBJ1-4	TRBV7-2	TGTGCCAGCAGCTTACACAGGGGGAATGAAAAACTGTTTTTT	CASSLHRGNEKLFF
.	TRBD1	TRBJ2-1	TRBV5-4	TGTGCCAGCAGCAGGCATGACAGGGATGAGCAGTTCTTC	CASSRHDRDEQFF
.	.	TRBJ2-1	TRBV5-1	TGCGCCAGCAGCTCACAGGGAAATGAGCAGTTCTTC	CASSSQGNEQFF
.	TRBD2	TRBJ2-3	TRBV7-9	TGTGCCAGCGGGGAGGGGCATTCAGATACGCAGTATTTT	CASGEGHSDTQYF
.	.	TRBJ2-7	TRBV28	TGTGCCAGCGCGTTTACAGGGCTCCTCTCCTACGAGCAGTACTTC	CASAFTGLLSYEQYF
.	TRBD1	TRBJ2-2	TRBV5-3	TGTGCCAGAAGCTTCCGGACAGGGGGAAGAACCGGGGAGCTGTTTTTT	CARSFRTGGRTGELFF
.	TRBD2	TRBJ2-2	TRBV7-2	TGTGCCAGCAGCTTATACCTGTGGCGGGAGACCACCGGGGAGCTGTTTTTT	CASSLYLWRETTGELFF
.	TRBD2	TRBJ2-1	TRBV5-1	TGCGCCAGCAGCCCTGCGGGAGGGTACAATGAGCAGTTCTTC	CASSPAGGYNEQFF
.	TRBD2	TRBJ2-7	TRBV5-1	TGCGCCAGCAGCCCGGGACTAGCGACGAGCTCCTACGAGCAGTACTTC	CASSPGLATSSYEQYF
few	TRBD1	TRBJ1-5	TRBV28	TGTGCCAGCAGTACCCTCGGGCAGGGGGCCGGCTCCCAGCATTTT	CASSTLGQGAGSQHF
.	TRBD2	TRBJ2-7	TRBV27	TGTGCCAGCAGGGGGACTAGCGGGAGTTCCTACGAGCAGTACTTC	CASRGTSGSSYEQYF
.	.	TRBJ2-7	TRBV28	TGTGCCAGCAGTTTCTCCTCGACAGGCTCCTACGAGCAGTACTTC	CASSFSSTGSYEQYF
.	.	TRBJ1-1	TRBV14	TGTGCCAGCAGCCAATTCCCGGGACTGATGAACACTGAAGCTTTCTTT	CASSQFPGLMNTEAFF
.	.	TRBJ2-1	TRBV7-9	TGTGCCAGCAGCCCTATTGCGGGAAGTTCCTACAATGAGCAGTTCTTC	CASSPIAGSSYNEQFF
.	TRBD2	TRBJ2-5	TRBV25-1	TGTGCCAGCAGTGAATCGGGACTAGCGGGAAGGAAGACCCAGTACTTC	CASSESGLAGRKTQYF
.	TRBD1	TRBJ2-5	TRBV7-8	TGTGCCAGCAGCTTAGATCTGCTGTGGACAGGGGCCCAAGAGACCCAGTACTTC	CASSLDLLWTGAQETQYF
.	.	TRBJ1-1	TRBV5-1	TGCGCCAGCAGCCTACAGGGTCCCGCTGAAGCTTTCTTT	CASSLQGPAEAFF
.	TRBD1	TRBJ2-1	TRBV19	TGTGCCAGTAGTACTTGGACAGGGCCATCCTACAATGAGCAGTTCTTC	CASSTWTGPSYNEQFF
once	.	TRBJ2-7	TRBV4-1	TGCGCCAGCAGCTTCCGGGACATAAAGTACGAGCAGTACTTC	CASSFRDIKYEQYF
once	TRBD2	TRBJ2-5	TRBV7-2	TGTGCCAGCAGTCTTGGGACTAGCGCTTTCCCACGGGAGACCCAGTACTTC	CASSLGTSAFPRETQYF
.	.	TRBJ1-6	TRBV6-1	TGTGCCAGCAGTGGCGTGAGGTCCAAAGATAATTCACCCCTCCACTTT	CASSGVRSKDNSPLHF
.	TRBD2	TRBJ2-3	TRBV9	TGTGCCAGCAGCGTGTGGGGGGGGACTAGCACAGATACGCAGTATTTT	CASSVWGGTSTDTQYF
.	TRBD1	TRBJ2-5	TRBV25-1	TGTGCCAGCAGTGATGGACAGGGGGAGTCCGAGACCCAGTACTTC	CASSDGQGESETQYF
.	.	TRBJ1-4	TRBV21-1	TGTGCCAGCAGCCTTACGACAGGGGCGACTAATGAAAAACTGTTTTTT	CASSLTTGATNEKLFF
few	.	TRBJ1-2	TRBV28	TGTGCCAGCAGTTTACAGGGTTATGGCTACACCTTC	CASSLQGYGYTF
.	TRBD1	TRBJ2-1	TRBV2	TGTGCCAGCAGTACCTCCGGTGGGACAGGATACAATGAGCAGTTCTTC	CASSTSGGTGYNEQFF
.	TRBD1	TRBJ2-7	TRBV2	TGTGCCAGCAGTTTACCGGGGACAGACGCCTACGAGCAGTACTTC	CASSLPGTDAYEQYF
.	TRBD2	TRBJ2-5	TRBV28	TGTGCCAGCAGTTTGGGCAGGGAGGGGGAGACCCAGTACTTC	CASSLGREGETQYF
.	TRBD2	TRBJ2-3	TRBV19	TGTGCCAGTAGTGATCCAGCGGGAGCATTAGATACGCAGTATTTT	CASSDPAGALDTQYF